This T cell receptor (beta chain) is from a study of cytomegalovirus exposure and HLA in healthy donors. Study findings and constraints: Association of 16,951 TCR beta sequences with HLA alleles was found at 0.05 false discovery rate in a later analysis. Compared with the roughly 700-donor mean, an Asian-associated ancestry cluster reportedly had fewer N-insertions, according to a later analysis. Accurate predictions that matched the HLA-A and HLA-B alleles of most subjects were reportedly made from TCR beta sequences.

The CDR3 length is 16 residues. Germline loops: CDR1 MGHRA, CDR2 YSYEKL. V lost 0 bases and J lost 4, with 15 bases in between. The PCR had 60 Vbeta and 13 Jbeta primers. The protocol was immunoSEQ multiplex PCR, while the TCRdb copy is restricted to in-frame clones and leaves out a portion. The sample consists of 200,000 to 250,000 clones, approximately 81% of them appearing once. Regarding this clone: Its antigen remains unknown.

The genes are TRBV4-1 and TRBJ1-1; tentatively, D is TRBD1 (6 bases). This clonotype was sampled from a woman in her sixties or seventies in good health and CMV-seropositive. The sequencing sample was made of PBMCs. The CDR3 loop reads CASSQDPRGARTEAFF. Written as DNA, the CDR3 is TGCGCCAGCAGCCAAGACCCACGGGGGGCGCGCACTGAAGCTTTCTTT.